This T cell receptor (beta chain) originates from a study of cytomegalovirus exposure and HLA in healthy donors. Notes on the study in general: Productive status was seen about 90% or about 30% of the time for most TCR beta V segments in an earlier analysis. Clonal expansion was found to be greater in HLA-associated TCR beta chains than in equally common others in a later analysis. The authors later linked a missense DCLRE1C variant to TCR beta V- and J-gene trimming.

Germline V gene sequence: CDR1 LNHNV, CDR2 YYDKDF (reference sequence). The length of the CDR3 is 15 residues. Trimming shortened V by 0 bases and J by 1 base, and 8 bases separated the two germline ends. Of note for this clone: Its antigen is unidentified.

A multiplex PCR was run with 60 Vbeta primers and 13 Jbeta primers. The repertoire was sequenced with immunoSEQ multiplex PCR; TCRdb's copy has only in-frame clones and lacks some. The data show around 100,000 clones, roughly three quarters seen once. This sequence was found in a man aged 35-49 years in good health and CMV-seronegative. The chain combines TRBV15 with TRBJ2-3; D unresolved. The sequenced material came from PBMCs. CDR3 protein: CATSRDLPRTDTQYF. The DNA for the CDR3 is TGTGCCACCAGCAGAGATCTTCCTCGCACAGATACGCAGTATTTT.